The TCR beta chain under discussion was sequenced for a study of graft-versus-host responses after intestinal transplantation. In regard to this clone: Its matching antigen is unknown.

Profiled with immunoSEQ multiplex PCR; TCRdb holds only in-frame clones, not every one. The sample gives roughly 100,000 clones, over 75% of which show up once; 0.7% to 0.9% is in the top ten. V lost 5 bases to trimming and J lost 3 bases, with 14 bases between them. Germline CDR1 and CDR2: MNHEY and SMNVEV (reference sequence). The CDR3 runs to 15 residues. Overall study findings and caveats: Graft-versus-host to host-versus-graft clonal ratios in allografts were high in patients with graft-donor T cell macrochimerism.

The chain couples TRBV27 to TRBJ2-1; D perhaps matches TRBD2 (5 bases). The sequencing used unstimulated CD4+ T cells sorted from spleen or lymph node cells, collected before intestinal transplant. The sequence was obtained from a human donor who received an intestinal transplant. Here the CDR3 reads CASSPPGLSYNEQFF. CDR3 coding DNA: TGTGCCAGCAGTCCCCCGGGGTTGAGCTACAATGAGCAGTTCTTC.